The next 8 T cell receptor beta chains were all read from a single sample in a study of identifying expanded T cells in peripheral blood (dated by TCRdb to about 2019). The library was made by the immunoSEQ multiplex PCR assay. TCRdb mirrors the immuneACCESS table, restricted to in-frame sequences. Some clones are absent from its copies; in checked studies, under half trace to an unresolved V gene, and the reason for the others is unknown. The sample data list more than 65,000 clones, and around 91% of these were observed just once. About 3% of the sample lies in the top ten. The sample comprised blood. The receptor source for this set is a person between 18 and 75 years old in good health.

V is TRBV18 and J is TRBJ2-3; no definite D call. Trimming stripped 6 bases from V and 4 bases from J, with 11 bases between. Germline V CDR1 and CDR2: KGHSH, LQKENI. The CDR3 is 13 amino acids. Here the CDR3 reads CASSRGAADTQYF. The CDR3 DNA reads TGTGCCAGCTCCCGTGGAGCCGCAGATACGCAGTATTTT.

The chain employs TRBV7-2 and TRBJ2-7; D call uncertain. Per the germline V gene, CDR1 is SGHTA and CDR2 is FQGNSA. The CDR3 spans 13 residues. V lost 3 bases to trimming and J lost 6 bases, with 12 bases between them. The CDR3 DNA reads TGTGCCAGCAGCTTCCCTGGTCGAGGCGAGCAGTACTTC. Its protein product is CASSFPGRGEQYF.

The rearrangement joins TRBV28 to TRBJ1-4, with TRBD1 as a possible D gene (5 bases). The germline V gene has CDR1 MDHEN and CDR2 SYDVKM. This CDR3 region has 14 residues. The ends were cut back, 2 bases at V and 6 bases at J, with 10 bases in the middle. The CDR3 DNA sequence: TGTGCCAGCAGTTTACAGGGAGCTCATGAAAAACTGTTTTTT. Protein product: CASSLQGAHEKLFF.

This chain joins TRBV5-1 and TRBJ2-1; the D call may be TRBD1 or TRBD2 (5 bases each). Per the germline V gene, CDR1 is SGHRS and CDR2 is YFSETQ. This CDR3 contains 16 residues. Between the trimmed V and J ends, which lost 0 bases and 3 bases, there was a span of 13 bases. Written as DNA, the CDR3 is TGCGCCAGCAGCTTGGCTTCCGGGGCTGACTACAATGAGCAGTTCTTC. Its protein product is CASSLASGADYNEQFF.

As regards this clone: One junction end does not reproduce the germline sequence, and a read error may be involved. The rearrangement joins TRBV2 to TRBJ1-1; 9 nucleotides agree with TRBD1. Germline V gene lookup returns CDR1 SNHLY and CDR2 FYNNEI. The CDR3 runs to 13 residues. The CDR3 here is CASRLGTGRGALF. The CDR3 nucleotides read TGTGCCAGCCGACTGGGGACAGGGCGCGGGGCTCTCTTT. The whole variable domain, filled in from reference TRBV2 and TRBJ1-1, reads EPEVTQTPSHQVTQMGQEVILRCVPISNHLYFYWYRQILGQKVEFLVSFYNNEISEKSEIFDDQFSVERPDGSNFTLKIRSTKLEDSAMYFCASRLGTGRGALFGQGTRLTVV.

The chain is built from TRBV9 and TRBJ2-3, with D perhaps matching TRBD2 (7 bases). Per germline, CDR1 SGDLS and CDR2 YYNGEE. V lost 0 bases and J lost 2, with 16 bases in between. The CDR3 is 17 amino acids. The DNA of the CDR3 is TGTGCCAGCAGCGTAGCGACGGGGGGCCGACCCACAGATACGCAGTATTTT. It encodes CASSVATGGRPTDTQYF.

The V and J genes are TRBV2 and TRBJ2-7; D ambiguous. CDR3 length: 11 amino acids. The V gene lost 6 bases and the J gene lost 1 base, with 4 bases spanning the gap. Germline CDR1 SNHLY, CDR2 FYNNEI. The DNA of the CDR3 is TGTGCCAGCAGGGTTTCCTACGAGCAGTACTTC. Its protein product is CASRVSYEQYF. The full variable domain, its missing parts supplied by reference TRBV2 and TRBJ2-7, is EPEVTQTPSHQVTQMGQEVILRCVPISNHLYFYWYRQILGQKVEFLVSFYNNEISEKSEIFDDQFSVERPDGSNFTLKIRSTKLEDSAMYFCASRVSYEQYFGPGTRLTVT.

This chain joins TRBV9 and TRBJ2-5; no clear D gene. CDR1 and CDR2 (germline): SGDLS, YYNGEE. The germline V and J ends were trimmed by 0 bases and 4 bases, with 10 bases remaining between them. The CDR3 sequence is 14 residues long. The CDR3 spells CASSVAARVETQYF. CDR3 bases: TGTGCCAGCAGCGTAGCTGCGAGAGTAGAGACCCAGTACTTC.